This TCR beta chain was captured by sequencing in a study of beta chain features in type 1 diabetes. Findings of the study overall: Possible PCR preference for shorter templates applied equally to patients and controls.

This CDR3 has 15 amino acids. V shed 5 bases, J shed 4 bases, and the junction held 3 bases outside the gene matches. Germline values: CDR1 SEHNR, CDR2 FQNEAQ (reference sequence). This clone was observed a handful of times. Its antigen remains unidentified. The authors reverse transcribed all of the isolated RNA, so sequencing captured expressed TCRB transcripts. An average approximately 3.7 million reads came from naive, central memory and regulatory T cell samples. Using immunoSEQ multiplex PCR, the repertoire was profiled, and TCRdb retains in-frame clones only, with some absent. The table has approximately 250,000 clones, about 14% seen once; the top ten hold about 0.027%.

Material: naive CD4+ T cells from blood. This clonotype was sampled from a woman between 35 and 50 years old in good health. The rearrangement uses TRBV7-9 and TRBJ2-5; 14 bases are shared with TRBD2. CDR3 sequence: CASSPGLAGAETQYF. The CDR3 nucleotides read TGTGCCAGCAGCCCGGGACTAGCGGGGGCAGAGACCCAGTACTTC.